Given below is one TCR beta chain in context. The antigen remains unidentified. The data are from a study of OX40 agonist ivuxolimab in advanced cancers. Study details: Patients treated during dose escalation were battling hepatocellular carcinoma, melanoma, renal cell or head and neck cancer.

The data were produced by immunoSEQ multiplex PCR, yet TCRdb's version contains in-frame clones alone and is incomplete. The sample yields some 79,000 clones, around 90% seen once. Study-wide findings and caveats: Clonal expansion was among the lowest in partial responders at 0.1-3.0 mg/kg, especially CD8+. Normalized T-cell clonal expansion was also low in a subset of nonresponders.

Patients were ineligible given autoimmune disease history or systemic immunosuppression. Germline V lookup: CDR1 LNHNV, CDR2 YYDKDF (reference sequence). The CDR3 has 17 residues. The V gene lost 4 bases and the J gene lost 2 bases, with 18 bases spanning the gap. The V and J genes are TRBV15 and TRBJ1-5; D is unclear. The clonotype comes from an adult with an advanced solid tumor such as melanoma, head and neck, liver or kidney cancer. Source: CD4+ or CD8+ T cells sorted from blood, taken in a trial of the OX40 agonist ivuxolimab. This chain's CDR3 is CATSTSAAGSGNQPQHF. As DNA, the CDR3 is TGTGCCACCAGCACCTCAGCCGCGGGCTCGGGCAATCAGCCCCAGCATTTT.